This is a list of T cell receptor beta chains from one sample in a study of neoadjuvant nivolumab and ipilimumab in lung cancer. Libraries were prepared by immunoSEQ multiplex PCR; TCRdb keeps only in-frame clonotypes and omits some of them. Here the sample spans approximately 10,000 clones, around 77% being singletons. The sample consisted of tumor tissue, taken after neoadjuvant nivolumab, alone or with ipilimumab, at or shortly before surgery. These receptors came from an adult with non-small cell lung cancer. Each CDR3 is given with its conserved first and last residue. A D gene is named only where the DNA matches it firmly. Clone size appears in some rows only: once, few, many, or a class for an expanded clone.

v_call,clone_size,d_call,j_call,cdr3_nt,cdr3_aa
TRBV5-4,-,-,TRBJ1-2,TGTGCCAGCAGCCAATTGAAGTATGGCTACACCTTC,CASSQLKYGYTF
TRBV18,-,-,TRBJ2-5,TGTGCCAGCTCACCATTGGGGGGTGAGGAGACCCAGTACTTC,CASSPLGGEETQYF
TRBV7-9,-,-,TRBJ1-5,TGTGCCAGCAGCGCACGGGACAATTATAGCAATCAGCCCCAGCATTTT,CASSARDNYSNQPQHF
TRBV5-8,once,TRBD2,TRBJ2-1,TGTGCCAGCAGCCCTCTGGCGGGAGGGCCCTACAATGAGCAGTTCTTC,CASSPLAGGPYNEQFF
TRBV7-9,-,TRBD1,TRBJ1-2,TGTGCCAGCAGCAACAGGGGCGTCGATGGCTACACCTTC,CASSNRGVDGYTF
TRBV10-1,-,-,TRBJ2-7,TGCGCCAGCAGTGAAGGTCCCAGACCCTACGAGCAGTACTTC,CASSEGPRPYEQYF
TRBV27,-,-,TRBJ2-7,TGTGCCAGCAGTTTAGGACTTCCACACGAGCAGTACTTC,CASSLGLPHEQYF
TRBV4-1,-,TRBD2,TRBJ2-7,TGCGCCAGCAGCCCAGAGTCGTGGGCTAGCGGCAGAACCTACGAGCAGTACTTC,CASSPESWASGRTYEQYF
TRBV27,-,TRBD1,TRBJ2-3,TGTGCCAGCAGTTTATCATGGACAGGGCGCACAGATACGCAGTATTTT,CASSLSWTGRTDTQYF
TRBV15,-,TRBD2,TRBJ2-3,TGTGCCACGAGAAAAGCGGGAAACACAGATACGCAGTATTTT,CATRKAGNTDTQYF
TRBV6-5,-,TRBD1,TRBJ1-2,TGTGCCAGCAATTACAGGGGGGGGTATGGCTACACCTTC,CASNYRGGYGYTF
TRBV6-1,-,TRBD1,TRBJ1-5,TGTGCCAGCAGTGACAGGGGGGTTTATAGCAATCAGCCCCAGCATTTT,CASSDRGVYSNQPQHF
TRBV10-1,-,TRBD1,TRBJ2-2,TGCGCCAGCAGTGAGGGGGACAGGGACACCGGGGAGCTGTTTTTT,CASSEGDRDTGELFF
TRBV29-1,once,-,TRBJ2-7,TGCAGCGTGAGAGGAAGCTCCTACGAGCAGTACTTC,CSVRGSSYEQYF
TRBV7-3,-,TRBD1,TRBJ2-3,TGTGCCAGCAGCCCCCGAGGGGGCCCACTTTTCCCAGATACGCAGTATTTT,CASSPRGGPLFPDTQYF
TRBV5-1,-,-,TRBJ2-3,TGCGCCAGCAGCCCCGAGGTGGGCACAGATACGCAGTATTTT,CASSPEVGTDTQYF
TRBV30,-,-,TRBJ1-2,TGTGCCTGGGAAGGGGGGACACTCTATGGCTACACCTTC,CAWEGGTLYGYTF
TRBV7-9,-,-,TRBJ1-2,TGTGCCAGCAGCTTAGTTGATATAGATGTGGACTATGGCTACACCTTC,CASSLVDIDVDYGYTF
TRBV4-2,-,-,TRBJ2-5,TGTGCCAGCAGCCAGGGGTGGGAGACCCAGTACTTC,CASSQGWETQYF
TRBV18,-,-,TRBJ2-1,TGTGCCAGCTCACCAGAGCCGACTAGCAATGAGCAGTTCTTC,CASSPEPTSNEQFF
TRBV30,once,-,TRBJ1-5,TGTGCCTGGAGTGAGAACGGTAATCAGCCCCAGCATTTT,CAWSENGNQPQHF
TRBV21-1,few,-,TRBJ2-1,TGTGCCAGCAGCCCTCCCTCCTACAATGAGCAGTTCTTC,CASSPPSYNEQFF
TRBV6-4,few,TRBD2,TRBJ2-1,TGTGCCAGCAGTGACTCGAAGGCTAGCGGGGCAGATGAGCAGTTCTTC,CASSDSKASGADEQFF
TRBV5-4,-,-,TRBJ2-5,TGTGCCAGCAGCCGCGGGAAGGGAGGTTTCCAAGAGACCCAGTACTTC,CASSRGKGGFQETQYF
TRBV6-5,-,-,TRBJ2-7,TGTGCCAGCAGTTACCTGCCCCCGATAGAGCAGTACTTC,CASSYLPPIEQYF
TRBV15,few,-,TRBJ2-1,TGTGCCACCAGCAGGGTGATGCGCAATGAGCAGTTCTTC,CATSRVMRNEQFF
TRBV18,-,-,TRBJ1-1,TGTGCCAGCTCACCAAGCCCTGACATGAACACTGAAGCTTTCTTT,CASSPSPDMNTEAFF
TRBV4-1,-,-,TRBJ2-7,TGCGCCAGCAGCCAAGCATCGGGACCGCTCTACGAGCAGTACTTC,CASSQASGPLYEQYF
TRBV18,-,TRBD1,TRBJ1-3,TGTGCCAGCTCACAGGGACAGGGCTCGGGAAACACCATATATTTT,CASSQGQGSGNTIYF
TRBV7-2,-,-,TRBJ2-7,TGTGCCAGCCGCGGGGCCGGAAGCTCCTACGAGCAGTACTTC,CASRGAGSSYEQYF
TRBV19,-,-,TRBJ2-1,TGTGCCAGTAGACAACGAGAATACAATGAGCAGTTCTTC,CASRQREYNEQFF
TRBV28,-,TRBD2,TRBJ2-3,TGTGCCAGCAGTTTATGGTCAACTAGCGCAGATACGCAGTATTTT,CASSLWSTSADTQYF
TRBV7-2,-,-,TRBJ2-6,TGTGCCAGCAGCTACCAGCCTCAGGGGTCTGGGGCCAACGTCCTGACTTTC,CASSYQPQGSGANVLTF
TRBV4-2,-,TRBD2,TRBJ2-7,TGTGCCAGCAGCGAACTAAGCGGGAAGTACGAGCAGTACTTC,CASSELSGKYEQYF
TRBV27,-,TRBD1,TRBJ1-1,TGTGCCAGCAGTTTAGGGTTTAGGGGACAGGAAGCTTTCTTT,CASSLGFRGQEAFF
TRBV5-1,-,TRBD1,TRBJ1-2,TGCGCCAGCAGCTTGAGGGCAGAGGGGGCCTATGGCTACACCTTC,CASSLRAEGAYGYTF
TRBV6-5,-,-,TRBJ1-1,TGTGCCAGCAGTTACTCGTCCTCTGGGGGGAACACTGAAGCTTTCTTT,CASSYSSSGGNTEAFF
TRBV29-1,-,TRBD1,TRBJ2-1,TGCAGCGTGGCCGGGACAGATTACAATGAGCAGTTCTTC,CSVAGTDYNEQFF
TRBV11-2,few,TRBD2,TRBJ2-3,TGTGCCAGCAGCTTTTTCCCGACCCCCGGGGGGATAGGGACAGATACGCAGTATTTT,CASSFFPTPGGIGTDTQYF
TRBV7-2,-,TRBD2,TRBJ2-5,TGTGCCAGCAGCTTAGCGCAACTAGCGAGCGAGACCCAGTACTTC,CASSLAQLASETQYF
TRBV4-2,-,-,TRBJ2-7,TGTGCCAGCAGCCAAGGAGGGATGCCCTACGAGCAGTACTTC,CASSQGGMPYEQYF
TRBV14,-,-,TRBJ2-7,TGTGCCAGCAGCCAAGGGGTATTAGCGAATCCCTACGAGCAGTACTTC,CASSQGVLANPYEQYF
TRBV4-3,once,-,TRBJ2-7,TGCGCCAGCAGCCAAGCATGGAAAACCTACGAGCAGTACTTC,CASSQAWKTYEQYF
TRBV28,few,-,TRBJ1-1,TGTGCCAGCAGTTTATCTTGGCCGATACAGGGAGTCGCTGAAGCTTTCTTT,CASSLSWPIQGVAEAFF
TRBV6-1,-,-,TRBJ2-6,TGTGCCAGCAGTGACGGTGGGGCCAACGTCCTGACTTTC,CASSDGGANVLTF
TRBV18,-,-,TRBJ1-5,TGTGCCAGCTCCGAAGGTAGCAATCAGCCCCAGCATTTT,CASSEGSNQPQHF
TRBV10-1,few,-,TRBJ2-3,TGCGCCAGCAGTGAGGCGGGAACAGATACGCAGTATTTT,CASSEAGTDTQYF
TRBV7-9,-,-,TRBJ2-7,TGTGCCAGCAGCTTAGGGCGCAGCTCCTACGAGCAGTACTTC,CASSLGRSSYEQYF
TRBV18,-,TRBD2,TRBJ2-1,TGTGCCAGCTCACCGGCTAGCGGATATAACAATGAGCAGTTCTTC,CASSPASGYNNEQFF
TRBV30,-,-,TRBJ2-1,TGTGCCTGGAGTTTATACAATGAGCAGTTCTTC,CAWSLYNEQFF
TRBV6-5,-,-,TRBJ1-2,TGTGCCAGCAGTTACACCCTGACAGAGAACTATGGCTACACCTTC,CASSYTLTENYGYTF
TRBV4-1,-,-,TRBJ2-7,TGCGCCAGCAGCCCCGGGGTATATCCAACCAACTCCTACGAGCAGTACTTC,CASSPGVYPTNSYEQYF
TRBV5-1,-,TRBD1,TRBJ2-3,TGCGCCAGCAGCTTGGCGGGACAGGGACCAGATACGCAGTATTTT,CASSLAGQGPDTQYF
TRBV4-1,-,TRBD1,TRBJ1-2,TGCGCCAGCAGCTCCTATTACGACAGGGGTGATGGCTACACCTTC,CASSSYYDRGDGYTF
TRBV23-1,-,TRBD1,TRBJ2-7,TGCGCCAGCAGTCACCTCCGGGACAGGGGTCCGCGCGAGCAGTACTTC,CASSHLRDRGPREQYF
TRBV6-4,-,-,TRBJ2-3,TGTGCCAGCAGTGTTAGCGGCGGCACAGATACGCAGTATTTT,CASSVSGGTDTQYF
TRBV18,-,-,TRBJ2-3,TGTGCCAGCTCACCTCAAACCAAGGGAGATACGCAGTATTTT,CASSPQTKGDTQYF